One sample yielded the 30 T cell receptor beta chains listed below, sequenced in a study of OX40 agonist ivuxolimab in advanced cancers. Produced via immunoSEQ multiplex PCR; TCRdb's table is partial and in-frame only. The sample records 15,000 to 20,000 clones, less than 90% being singletons. Sequenced here: CD4+ or CD8+ T cells sorted from blood, sampled in a trial of the OX40 agonist ivuxolimab. The origin of the receptors is an adult with an advanced solid tumor such as melanoma, head and neck, liver or kidney cancer.

A single count supports this clone. The V call is TRBV6-1, the J call TRBJ2-7; D ambiguous. The ends were cut back, 4 bases at V and 0 bases at J, with 10 bases in the middle. CDR1 and CDR2 from the germline V gene are MNHNS and SASEGT. This CDR3 is built from 14 residues. The CDR3 region has the DNA TGTGCCAGCAGTGGAGTCCCCTACTCCTACGAGCAGTACTTC. This translates into CASSGVPYSYEQYF.

This clone turned up a few times. This chain joins TRBV30 and TRBJ2-7, with a weak D call TRBD1 (5 bases). Germline V gene lookup returns CDR1 GTSNPN and CDR2 SVGIG (reference sequence). The CDR3 loop spans 14 amino acids. V dropped 2 bases and J dropped 3 bases, with 14 bases sitting between them. CDR3 sequence reads: CAWSLGHPIYEQYF. DNA for the CDR3: TGTGCCTGGAGTCTAGGACACCCGATCTACGAGCAGTACTTC.

J is TRBJ2-7 and V is TRBV23-1; TRBD2 might be the D (7 bases). TRBV23-1 is marked as an open reading frame, function uncertain. Trimming removed 8 bases from V and 5 bases from J, with 13 bases in between. The CDR3 loop spans 12 amino acids. CDR3 in DNA: TGCGCCAGCGCCCCGGGGGGCCACGAGCAGTACTTC. Its protein is CASAPGGHEQYF.

The V and J genes are TRBV4-2 and TRBJ2-3; 11 bases fit TRBD2. V gave up 3 bases and J gave up 1 base; unmatched junction bases: 6. This CDR3 comprises 17 residues. CDR1 is LGHNA and CDR2 is YNFKEQ in the germline V gene. This chain's CDR3 is CASSQLGTSGRTDTQYF. In nucleotides, the CDR3 is TGTGCCAGCAGCCAGTTGGGGACTAGCGGACGCACAGATACGCAGTATTTT.

The genes are TRBV11-2 and TRBJ2-7; 7 bases line up with TRBD2. The CDR3 loop spans 16 amino acids. Unmatched junction bases numbered 22, after V lost 10 bases and J lost 7 bases. Germline values: CDR1 SGHAT, CDR2 FQNNGV. Here the CDR3 reads CAITSGGWSQGKEQYF. The CDR3 DNA reads TGTGCCATAACTTCGGGAGGATGGAGTCAGGGCAAAGAGCAGTACTTC.

The chain's CDR3 is CASSSTGDSGNTIYF. Here the CDR3 DNA reads TGCGCCAGCAGCTCCACAGGGGACTCTGGAAACACCATATATTTT. The chain couples TRBV5-1 to TRBJ1-3; TRBD1 aligns across 7 bases. The J segment lost 0 bases and the V segment lost 3 bases, leaving 3 bases of the junction unmatched. Looked up from germline, CDR1 is SGHRS and CDR2 is YFSETQ. The CDR3 is 15 amino acids.

The rearrangement uses TRBV5-1 and TRBJ1-6; the D is unclear. The CDR3 consists of 16 residues. The germline V gene has CDR1 SGHRS and CDR2 YFSETQ. Between the trimmed V and J ends, which lost 0 bases and 5 bases, there was a span of 12 bases. As DNA, the CDR3 is TGCGCCAGCAGCTTGGTGATGGGTGGCGATAATTCACCCCTCCACTTT. Translation: CASSLVMGGDNSPLHF.

This clone was observed once. The genes are TRBV19 and TRBJ1-1; D not resolved. Germline values: CDR1 LNHDA, CDR2 SQIVND (reference sequence). The V end lost 3 bases, the J end lost 6 bases, and 14 bases lay between the germline ends. CDR3 size: 14 residues. Here the CDR3 reads CASSMGVEGAEAFF. CDR3 in DNA: TGTGCCAGTAGTATGGGCGTGGAGGGCGCTGAAGCTTTCTTT.

V is TRBV7-2 and J is TRBJ2-3; TRBD2 agrees at 8 bases. This CDR3 contains 14 residues. J lost 5 bases, V lost 2 bases, and 3 bases had no gene match. Germline CDR1 is SGHTA and CDR2 is FQGNSA. CDR3 loop: CASSLISGRDTQYF. Here the CDR3 DNA reads TGTGCCAGCAGCTTAATAAGCGGGAGAGATACGCAGTATTTT.

V usage is TRBV27 and J usage is TRBJ2-7; 9 nucleotides line up with TRBD2. The J segment lost 6 bases and the V segment lost 2 bases, leaving 5 bases of the junction unmatched. The germline gives CDR1 MNHEY, CDR2 SMNVEV (reference sequence). This CDR3 has 14 amino acids. For the CDR3, the DNA is TGTGCCAGCAGTTTAGCGGGAGGGCTGAGCGAGCAGTACTTC. The encoded protein is CASSLAGGLSEQYF.

This chain uses TRBV28 with TRBJ2-3; TRBD2 agrees at 8 bases. With 1 base clipped from V and 10 bases from J, the junction kept 13 bases outside the gene matches. This CDR3 comprises 16 residues. Per germline, CDR1 MDHEN and CDR2 SYDVKM. The CDR3 reads CASSLFEASGFYPQYF. In DNA, the CDR3 is TGTGCCAGCAGTTTATTTGAGGCTAGCGGGTTTTATCCGCAGTATTTT.

This clone was recorded once. The CDR3 sequence is CASRSIRGDKDTGELFF. CDR3 in DNA: TGTGCCAGCAGGTCCATTCGGGGAGATAAGGACACCGGGGAGCTGTTTTTT. The chain couples TRBV11-2 to TRBJ2-2; weak D call: TRBD2 (5 bases). Germline CDR1 is SGHAT and CDR2 is FQNNGV. This CDR3 is built from 17 residues. Trimming removed 6 bases from V and 3 bases from J, with 20 bases in between.

This clone has only a few counts. The chain is built from TRBV5-4 and TRBJ1-5; the D is unclear. The length of the CDR3 is 14 residues. CDR1 is SGHNT, CDR2 YYREEE, per germline (reference sequence). Trimming pared 4 bases from V and 1 base from J, leaving 9 bases between. The CDR3 DNA reads TGTGCCAGCAGCGACGGCAGGAGCAATCAGCCCCAGCATTTT. Protein product: CASSDGRSNQPQHF.

The chain uses TRBV5-1 and TRBJ2-1; 9 positions match TRBD2. This CDR3 region has 15 residues. After removal of 0 bases from V and 4 bases from J, the junction contained 2 bases not matched to a gene. From germline, CDR1 is SGHRS and CDR2 YFSETQ. The DNA of the CDR3 is TGCGCCAGCAGCTTGGGGACTAGCGTTTACAATGAGCAGTTCTTC. Protein: CASSLGTSVYNEQFF.

The chain joins TRBV30 to TRBJ1-4; D is undetermined. The CDR3 contains 16 residues. Germline assignment: CDR1 GTSNPN and CDR2 SVGIG (reference sequence). V was cut by 0 bases and J by 4 bases, with 15 bases left in between. This chain's CDR3 is CAWSVRPSGVNEKLFF. Written as DNA, the CDR3 is TGTGCCTGGAGTGTACGTCCTTCTGGAGTTAATGAAAAACTGTTTTTT.

In this sample, this clone turned up a few times. This rearrangement joins TRBV6-5 to TRBJ2-3; D gene unclear. The CDR3 runs to 14 residues. The V end was cut by 4 bases, the J end by 2 bases, with 10 bases between. Germline CDR1 MNHEY, CDR2 SVGAGI. The CDR3 reads CASSLTPNTDTQYF. The CDR3 region has the DNA TGTGCCAGCAGTTTGACACCAAACACAGATACGCAGTATTTT.

The chain is built from TRBV30 and TRBJ1-2; 7 bases map to TRBD1. V lost 3 bases, J lost 5 bases, and 3 bases stayed unmatched. CDR3 length: 12 residues. In germline, CDR1 is GTSNPN, CDR2 SVGIG (reference sequence). The CDR3 protein is CAWSTGVYGYTF. In nucleotides, the CDR3 is TGTGCCTGGAGCACAGGGGTATATGGCTACACCTTC.

The rearrangement joins TRBV6-1 to TRBJ1-2; D possibly corresponds to TRBD1 (5 bases). Germline CDR1 is MNHNS and CDR2 is SASEGT. The CDR3 contains 11 residues. The V gene lost 8 bases and the J gene lost 3 bases, with 7 bases spanning the gap. The CDR3 sequence is CASVRDYGYTF. The DNA for the CDR3 is TGTGCCAGCGTCAGGGACTATGGCTACACCTTC.

This chain joins TRBV5-1 and TRBJ2-1, with D tentatively TRBD1 (6 bases). CDR3 length equals 16 residues. Trimming cost V 0 bases and J 3 bases, with 13 bases left between them. Germline lookup yields CDR1 SGHRS and CDR2 YFSETQ. The CDR3 reads CASSLASGVSYNEQFF. The CDR3 nucleotides read TGCGCCAGCAGCTTGGCCTCAGGGGTGAGCTACAATGAGCAGTTCTTC.

This clone was found once. V usage is TRBV4-2 and J usage is TRBJ2-7; 12 bases align to TRBD1. Per germline, CDR1 LGHNA and CDR2 YNFKEQ. V lost 3 bases, J lost 6 bases, and 12 bases stayed unmatched. The CDR3 totals 17 residues. The CDR3 DNA reads TGTGCCAGCAGCCAGGGTACCCCGGGACAGGGGGCCCCCGAGCAGTACTTC. This translates into CASSQGTPGQGAPEQYF.

The genes are TRBV29-1 and TRBJ2-1; perhaps TRBD1 as D (5 bases). Germline V gene data show CDR1 as SQVTM and CDR2 as ANQGSEA. V gave up 1 base and J gave up 5 bases, with 12 bases separating them. This CDR3 has 14 residues. As DNA, the CDR3 is TGCAGCGTTGAAGTCGGTCAGGGAAACAATGAGCAGTTCTTC. Protein product: CSVEVGQGNNEQFF.

The chain employs TRBV5-4 and TRBJ2-2; D is ambiguous. V lost 4 bases to trimming and J lost 4 bases, with 17 bases between them. The CDR3 extends over 16 amino acids. Germline CDR1 SGHNT, CDR2 YYREEE (reference sequence). The CDR3: CASSPIPTETTGELFF. CDR3 in DNA: TGTGCCAGCAGCCCCATACCGACGGAAACCACCGGGGAGCTGTTTTTT. The full variable domain, in which reference TRBV5-4 and TRBJ2-2 provide the parts outside the CDR3, is ETGVTQSPTHLIKTRGQQVTLRCSSQSGHNTVSWYQQALGQGPQFIFQYYREEENGRGNFPPRFSGLQFPNYSSELNVNALELDDSALYLCASSPIPTETTGELFFGEGSRLTVL.

V gene TRBV11-2 combines with J gene TRBJ1-1; D is unresolved. V lost 0 bases, J lost 0 bases, and 11 bases lay in between. The germline V gene has CDR1 SGHAT and CDR2 FQNNGV. The CDR3 has 16 amino acids. CDR3 in DNA: TGTGCCAGCAGCTTAGATCTACCGGTACTGAACACTGAAGCTTTCTTT. This translates into CASSLDLPVLNTEAFF.

The rearrangement joins TRBV18 to TRBJ2-5; TRBD1 might be the D (6 bases). This CDR3 comprises 15 residues. Looked up from germline, CDR1 is KGHSH and CDR2 is LQKENI. V was pared by 3 bases and J by 1 base, with 12 bases between. The CDR3 DNA sequence: TGTGCCAGCTCACCCTTCGGACAGCCCCAAGAGACCCAGTACTTC. This translates into CASSPFGQPQETQYF.

This rearrangement joins TRBV27 to TRBJ2-7; the D gene is possibly TRBD1 (5 bases). CDR1 is MNHEY, CDR2 SMNVEV, per germline (reference sequence). This CDR3 region has 15 residues. Trimming pared 0 bases from V and 4 bases from J, leaving 13 bases between. The CDR3 is CASSLSQGLGYEQYF. The CDR3 coding sequence is TGTGCCAGCAGTTTATCCCAGGGTTTGGGGTACGAGCAGTACTTC.

This rearrangement joins TRBV28 to TRBJ2-3, with TRBD1 matching over 8 bases. The CDR3 is 17 amino acids. The germline V gene encodes CDR1 MDHEN and CDR2 SYDVKM. The trim removed 3 bases at V and 0 bases at J, leaving 8 bases unmatched. As DNA, the CDR3 is TGTGCCAGCAGTTTGGAGGACAGGGCCCGTAGCACAGATACGCAGTATTTT. Encoded protein: CASSLEDRARSTDTQYF.

The genes are TRBV21-1 and TRBJ2-7. TRBV21-1 is termed a pseudogene. This CDR3 comprises 15 residues. CDR3 coding DNA: TGTGCCAGCAGCAAATTATACAGCCCGGGCTACGAGCAGTACTTC. Its translation is CASSKLYSPGYEQYF.

V is TRBV11-2 and J is TRBJ2-7; no clear D gene. CDR1 is SGHAT, CDR2 FQNNGV, per germline. The CDR3 consists of 14 residues. Trimming stripped 5 bases from V and 5 bases from J, with 16 bases between. The CDR3 region is CASSTVGILDEQYF. CDR3 sequence (DNA): TGTGCCAGCAGCACAGTAGGGATTTTGGACGAGCAGTACTTC.

As DNA, the CDR3 is TGTGCCAGCAGCTTAGGGGCAGGGAGGGAGCAGTACTTC. This codes for CASSLGAGREQYF. The V call is TRBV7-3, the J call TRBJ2-7, with D maybe TRBD2 (6 bases). V was trimmed by 2 bases and J by 7 bases, leaving 12 bases between them. The germline V gene has CDR1 SGHTA and CDR2 FQGTGA. The CDR3 spans 13 residues.

This clone was counted between two and nine times. The chain recombines TRBV7-2 with TRBJ1-1; a weak D match, TRBD1 (6 bases). Germline V gene sequence: CDR1 SGHTA, CDR2 FQGNSA. Trimming stripped 3 bases from V and 3 bases from J, with 11 bases between. CDR3 size: 14 residues. The CDR3 DNA reads TGTGCCAGCAGCTTTCAACAGGGCGACACTGAAGCTTTCTTT. Its translation: CASSFQQGDTEAFF.